This TCR beta chain was sequenced in a study of cytomegalovirus exposure and HLA in healthy donors (dated by TCRdb to 2016 to 2017). Regarding the research as a whole: An earlier analysis of approximately 600 of the donors reported 250 to 350 Gb of sequence data and 117 million unique TCR beta sequences from about 179 million T cells. HLA typing included class I and class II loci at four-digit resolution. To predict cytomegalovirus infection status, the study combined high-throughput TCR immunosequencing, statistical association of individual TCRs with disease status, and machine learning. Across around 400 genotyped donors of the cohort, an average of about 240,000 unique TCR beta nucleotide sequences per donor were sequenced, and roughly a sixth of those sequences were non-productive. In addition to the first cohort of about 650 subjects, a separate validation cohort of approximately 130 different subjects was used. Rather than using new phenotypic data, the later analysis identified candidate immune exposures from TCR beta sequences and from how often those sequences occurred across donors. To study patterns of TCR occurrence, a later analysis re-analyzed previously published TCR beta repertoires from hundreds of donors and added high-resolution HLA genotyping. Donor age, sex, ethnicity and CMV serostatus were collected together with the repertoire data. To decide whether each TCR beta V gene segment behaved as functional or pseudogenic, an earlier analysis of some 600 of the donors relied on high-throughput TCR beta sequencing. Using immunosequencing, the study profiled T cell repertoires from 500 to 800 subjects and related those repertoires to cytomegalovirus serostatus. All discovery cohort repertoires had been generated on a single sequencing platform. Typing coverage differed by locus: A, B, C, DRB1 and DQB1 were typed in about 620-630 donors, DQA1 in approximately 520, DPA1 in around 610, and DPB1 in about 450. The study was designed to test whether signatures of past pathogen exposure could be identified by cataloging public T cell receptors. Genome-wide SNP genotypes for about 55% of the 666 donors were used in a later genetic analysis, which treated that subset as a discovery cohort. Among the approximately 400 genotyped donors, around 79% belonged to the genetic ancestry cluster associated with self-reported Caucasian donors. An early release covering roughly 600 HLA-typed donors comprised about 320 gigabases of sequencing data and around 80 million unique TCR sequences. Four or five DR-DQ haplotypes were handled as single units for association and clustering because linkage in the cohort was strong. What the research found in general, with its limitations: A later analysis associated 15,000 or so TCR beta sequences with specific HLA alleles at a false discovery rate of 0.05. The earlier analysis of 587 of the donors excluded roughly 17 rarely observed V segments, including chromosome 9 orphons, because counts were too low. In a later genetic analysis, a missense DCLRE1C variant was associated with V-gene and J-gene trimming of TCR beta chains, and the association was replicated in an independent cohort. Three of the identified cytomegalovirus-associated TCR beta chains were confirmed in vitro to be specific for cytomegalovirus antigens. In an earlier analysis of 587 of the donors, most TCR beta V segments appeared in productive rearrangements about 87% or about 30% of the time, broadly matching IMGT annotations. A total of 150 to 200 TCR beta chains were listed by the study as associated with cytomegalovirus. Some IMGT-functional V segments, including TRBV6-2 and TRBV6-3, could not be told apart with the 87-base-pair reads, so those segments were excluded. The cohort was sequenced for TCR beta chains only, and without alpha or paired-chain data the features that could be detected were limited. In a later genetic analysis, fewer N-insertions in productive TCRs were reported among donors in an Asian-associated ancestry cluster than the approximately 670-donor mean. A cluster of highly shared sequence variants was judged likely to represent a technical artifact of the sequencing pipeline. A further reported finding was that TCR beta sequences accurately predicted the HLA-A and HLA-B alleles for most subjects in the first cohort. The only immune exposure information available for the cohort was CMV serostatus. The authors suggested that the approach could potentially be extended to other disease states and immunological phenotypes. A later analysis found that HLA-associated TCR beta chains were more clonally expanded and had lower generation probabilities than equally common non-associated chains. In a later analysis, TCR association rates were found to vary across HLA loci, with the most associated TCRs seen for DRB1 alleles and the fewest for HLA-C alleles. Assigning TCR associations to individual alleles was difficult when HLA alleles, especially DR and DQ, strongly co-occurred. According to a later analysis, most CMV-associated TCR beta chains appeared to be HLA-restricted, and the HLA associations seemed to be driven largely by CMV exposure. While some public TCRs were present in many individuals, most TCR sequences turned up only very rarely across donors. Linkage disequilibrium might explain the correlated functional status among segregating V segments, but an unknown experimental factor could not be ruled out. Because HLA typing was unavailable for some donors at each locus, only the typed subset was used in association tests. The classifier was reported to diagnose cytomegalovirus status with high specificity and sensitivity in both the original and validation cohorts. Several of the top co-occurrence clusters appeared to be linked to parvovirus B19, influenza, CMV and Epstein-Barr virus, according to a later analysis. Presence/absence analyses assumed roughly uniform sequencing depth across donors, an assumption that may not hold.

In total, roughly 710 healthy bone marrow donors made up the cohort. Cohort members were all nominally healthy when sampled, although unrecorded immune exposures were likely present. The donor tested CMV seropositive, placing the donor among the 289 seropositive members of the cohort. A peripheral blood sample was provided by each donor, and peripheral blood mononuclear cells were used for TCR beta sequencing. Genomic DNA extraction from the blood cell samples was performed with the Qiagen DNeasy Blood Extraction Kit. A note on this clone: No antigen is known for it. One base away there is no much larger clone; base qualities are not given.

Receptors were amplified or captured by the immunoSEQ multiplex PCR assay. For the multiplex PCR, a mixture combining 60 forward primers for TCR Vbeta segments and 13 reverse primers for TCR Jbeta segments was used. The CDR3 region of rearranged TCR beta genes was amplified from genomic DNA with a multiplex PCR assay. Amplified TCR beta libraries were sequenced as 87-base-pair reads on the Illumina HiSeq System. From the authors' description of their analysis: Across the roughly 700 repertoires, a later analysis counted tens of millions of unique TCR beta chains, roughly 11 million of which were shared by at least two donors. To remove PCR and sequencing errors, raw reads were error-corrected and collapsed into unique sequences using a nearest-neighbor algorithm that merged closely related sequences. V, D and J gene segments were assigned by aligning CDR3 sequences to IMGT reference sequences. For a sequence to be retained, at least a six-nucleotide match to both a V gene segment and a J gene segment was required. Rearrangements were classified as productive when the CDR3 lacked stop codons and remained in frame with V and J, and all other rearrangements were classified as non-productive. CDR3 was defined by IMGT convention, running from the second conserved V-encoded cysteine to the conserved J-encoded phenylalanine. The earlier analysis of around 640 of the donors excluded sequences that lacked an unambiguous match to a single V gene segment. An earlier analysis of about 600 of the donors called V segments functional above 56.7% productive rearrangements and segregating when the between-donor standard deviation exceeded 5%. A statistical classification framework was built for diagnosing cytomegalovirus status from the catalog of TCR beta chain sequences. In a later analysis, V and J genes were assigned by comparing TCR nucleotide sequences against IMGT/GENE-DB human TR gene sequences. A later analysis assigned CDR3 sequences and most-parsimonious VDJ recombination scenarios with the TCRdist pipeline. In a later analysis, every TCR beta chain was defined by the combination of its CDR3 amino acid sequence and its V-gene family, and reads without a unique V-gene family were dropped. As a way to deal with suspected cross-contamination and a sequencing artifact, a later analysis dropped roughly 600 nucleotide sequences that were highly shared and had low generation probability. In a later analysis, a clonal expansion index was calculated for each public chain from normalized within-repertoire ranks of inferred template counts. Generation probabilities in a later analysis came from a VDJ recombination model fitted to out-of-frame rearrangements, and those results were checked against IGoR. Hypergeometric tests were used in a later analysis to score TCR-TCR, TCR-HLA and TCR-CMV co-occurrence, with a repertoire-size bias correction applied to the TCR pairs. A later analysis estimated false discovery rates by permuting HLA or CMV assignments 20 times. In a later analysis, co-occurring TCRs were grouped using DBSCAN, with TCRdist sequence similarity added in when clustering inside HLA-allele-positive subsets. For co-occurrence clustering, repertoires with fewer than 30,000 or more than 120,000 public chains were excluded, along with five repertoires with anomalous nucleotide sharing. TCRdb obtained this table from immuneACCESS and retained in-frame rearrangements with V and J assigned. These tables miss some clones; where compared with another copy, unresolved V genes account for less than half of the shortfall, and the remainder is unexplained. V and J calls and clone size are as listed in that table; D and trimming were resolved from the DNA. This sample gives approximately 200,000 clones in total; 65% to 85% of them show up just once. In total, the top ten clones hold about 5.6% of the sample.

The CDR3 starts with the cysteine, ends with the phenylalanine, and has 16 residues. Only CDR3 DNA is held: 48 bases, read in frame from base 1. V drops 6 bases and J drops 0 bases, leaving 17 bases in between. Taken from the germline V gene (reference sequence), the CDR1 and CDR2 loops are SGHAT and FQDESV. The clonotype comes from a woman aged 30 to 39 in good health and CMV-seropositive. Recombination joined TRBV11-1 with TRBJ1-1; TRBD1 might be the D gene, on 6 matching bases. Sequencing was performed on PBMCs. The CDR3 amino acid sequence is: CASREGRGIMNTEAFF. Here is the DNA: TGTGCCAGCAGGGAGGGGAGGGGGATCATGAACACTGAAGCTTTCTTT.